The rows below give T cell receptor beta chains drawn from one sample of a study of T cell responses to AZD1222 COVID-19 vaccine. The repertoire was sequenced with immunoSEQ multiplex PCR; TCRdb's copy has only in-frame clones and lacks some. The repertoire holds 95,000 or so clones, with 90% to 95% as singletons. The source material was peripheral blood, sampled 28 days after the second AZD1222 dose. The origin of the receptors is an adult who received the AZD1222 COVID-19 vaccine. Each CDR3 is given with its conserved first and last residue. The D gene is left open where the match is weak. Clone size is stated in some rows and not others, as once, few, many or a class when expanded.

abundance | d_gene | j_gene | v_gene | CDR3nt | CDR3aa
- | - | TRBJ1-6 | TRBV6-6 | TGTGCCAGCAGTTTCACCGGAGAGTCACCCCTCCACTTT | CASSFTGESPLHF
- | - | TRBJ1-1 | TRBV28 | TGTGCCAGCACCGAGAACACTGAAGCTTTCTTT | CASTENTEAFF
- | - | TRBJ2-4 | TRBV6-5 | TGTGCCAGCAGCCTACTGAAACTAGCCAAAAACATTCAGTACTTC | CASSLLKLAKNIQYF
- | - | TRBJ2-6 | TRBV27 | TGTGCCAGCAGGCTGACAAGCTCTGGGGCCAACGTCCTGACTTTC | CASRLTSSGANVLTF
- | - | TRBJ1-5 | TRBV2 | TGTGCCAGCAGTGAATCGACGTACAGCAATCAGCCCCAGCATTTT | CASSESTYSNQPQHF
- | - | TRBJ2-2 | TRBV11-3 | TGTGCCAGCAGCCTGGACCCGGATCACACCGGGGAGCTGTTTTTT | CASSLDPDHTGELFF
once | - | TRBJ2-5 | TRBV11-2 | TGTGCCAGCAGCGAGAGAGAGGGGCTTGGGGGCCTAGAGACCCAGTACTTC | CASSEREGLGGLETQYF
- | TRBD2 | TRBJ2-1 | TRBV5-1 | TGCGCCAGCAGCTGGGGACTAGCGGGAGATGAGCAGTTCTTC | CASSWGLAGDEQFF
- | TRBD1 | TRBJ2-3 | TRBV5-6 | TGTGCCAGCAGCTCCCGGACAGGGATCGCAGATACGCAGTATTTT | CASSSRTGIADTQYF
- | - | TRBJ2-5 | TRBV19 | TGTGCCAGTAGTCCCGGAGGGGGGGTCCAAGAGACCCAGTACTTC | CASSPGGGVQETQYF
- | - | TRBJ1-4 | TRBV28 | TGTGCCAGCAGTCCCTCCGGGACACTAACTAATGAAAAACTGTTTTTT | CASSPSGTLTNEKLFF
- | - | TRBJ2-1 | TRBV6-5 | TGTGCCAGCCGCCGGGGTTACAATGAGCAGTTCTTC | CASRRGYNEQFF
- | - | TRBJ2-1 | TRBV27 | TGTGCCAGCAGTTTCGGAGGGTCCTACAATGAGCAGTTCTTC | CASSFGGSYNEQFF
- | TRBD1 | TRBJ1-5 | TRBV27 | TGTGCCAGCAGTTTAGAAGGACAGGGGGCGCCCGGCAATCAGCCCCAGCATTTT | CASSLEGQGAPGNQPQHF
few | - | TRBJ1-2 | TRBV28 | TGTGCCAGCAGCCTCACCCCGACACAGGACTATGGCTACACCTTC | CASSLTPTQDYGYTF
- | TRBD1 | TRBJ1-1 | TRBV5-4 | TGTGCCAGCAGCTTAATCACAGGGGGGGGGAACACTGAAGCTTTCTTT | CASSLITGGGNTEAFF
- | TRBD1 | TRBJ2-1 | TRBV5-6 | TGTGCCAGCAGCTCGGACAGGTTCTACAATGAGCAGTTCTTC | CASSSDRFYNEQFF
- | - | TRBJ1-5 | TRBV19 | TGTGCCAGTAGTACTACACAGCCTAACAATCAGCCCCAGCATTTT | CASSTTQPNNQPQHF
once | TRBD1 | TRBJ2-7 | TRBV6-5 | TGTGCCTCGATACAGGGGGAACCCTCCTACGAGCAGTACTTC | CASIQGEPSYEQYF
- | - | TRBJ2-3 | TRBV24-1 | TGTGCCACCAGGGAAAAGGTCACAGATACGCAGTATTTT | CATREKVTDTQYF
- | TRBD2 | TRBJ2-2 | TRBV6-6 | TGTGCCAGCAGTTATAGCGGGACCGGGGAGCTGTTTTTT | CASSYSGTGELFF
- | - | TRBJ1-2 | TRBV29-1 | TGCAGCGTTGAGAACAGGTCGGGCTATGGCTACACCTTC | CSVENRSGYGYTF
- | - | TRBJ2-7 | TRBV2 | TGTGCCAGCAGTGAGCTTCCGTCCTACGAGCAGTACTTC | CASSELPSYEQYF
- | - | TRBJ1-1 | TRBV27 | TGTGCCAGCACCTTAGGAGGTGAAGCTTTCTTT | CASTLGGEAFF
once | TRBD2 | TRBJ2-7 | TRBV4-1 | TGCGCCAGCAGCCAGGTAGCGGGAGGTGGTGAGCAGTACTTC | CASSQVAGGGEQYF
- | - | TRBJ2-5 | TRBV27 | TGTGCCAGCAGTTTATCGGGGACCCGGAGGGAGACCCAGTACTTC | CASSLSGTRRETQYF
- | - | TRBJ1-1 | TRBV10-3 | TGTGCCATCAGTGAACACACTGAAGCTTTCTTT | CAISEHTEAFF
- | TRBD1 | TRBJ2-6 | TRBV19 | TGTGCCAGTTTTGACAGGGGGGACTCTGGGGCCAACGTCCTGACTTTC | CASFDRGDSGANVLTF
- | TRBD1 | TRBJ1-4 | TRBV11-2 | TGTGCCAGCAGTACAGGGGGCCCGCTTCATTCAACTAATGAAAAACTGTTTTTT | CASSTGGPLHSTNEKLFF
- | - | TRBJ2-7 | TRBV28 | TGTGCCAGCACCGAGGGTAACTACGAGCAGTACTTC | CASTEGNYEQYF
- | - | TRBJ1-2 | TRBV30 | TGTGCCTGGAGCCAGCAGGCAGGGTGTGGCTACACCTTC | CAWSQQAGCGYTF
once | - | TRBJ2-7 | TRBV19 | TGTGCCAGTAGTATGTCCACGAACGAGCAGTACTTC | CASSMSTNEQYF
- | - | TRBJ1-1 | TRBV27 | TGTGCCAGCAGTTTAGCGGCAGGAACCACTGAAGCTTTCTTT | CASSLAAGTTEAFF
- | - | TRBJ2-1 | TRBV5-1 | TGCGCCAGCAGCTTAAAGGCGTACAATGAGCAGTTCTTC | CASSLKAYNEQFF
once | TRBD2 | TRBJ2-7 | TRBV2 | TGTGCCAGCAGTGAAGGGGGGAGGGGTTCCTACGAGCAGTACTTC | CASSEGGRGSYEQYF
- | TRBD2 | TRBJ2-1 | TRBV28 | TGTGCCAGCACTAAACTAGCGGGAGGGCCCCGCAATGAGCAGTTCTTC | CASTKLAGGPRNEQFF
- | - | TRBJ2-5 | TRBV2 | TGTGCCAGCACCCGCTTAGGGCAAGAGACCCAGTACTTC | CASTRLGQETQYF
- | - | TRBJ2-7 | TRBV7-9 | TGTGCCAGCAGCGAGACGGGGTACGAGCAGTACTTC | CASSETGYEQYF
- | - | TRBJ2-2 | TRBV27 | TGTGCCAGCAGTTCCATCGGGAGTGTTGGCGGGGAGCTGTTTTTT | CASSSIGSVGGELFF
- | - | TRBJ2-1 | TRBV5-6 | TGTGCCAGCAGCTTCTGGAGCCCCCATCTGTACAATGAGCAGTTCTTC | CASSFWSPHLYNEQFF
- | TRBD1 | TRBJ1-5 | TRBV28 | TGTGCCAGCAGGACGGGACAGGGAGATCAGCCCCAGCATTTT | CASRTGQGDQPQHF
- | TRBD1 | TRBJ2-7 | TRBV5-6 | TGTGCCAGCAGCCTGGGTTCCCGGACAGGGGGTTCCTACGAGCAGTACTTC | CASSLGSRTGGSYEQYF
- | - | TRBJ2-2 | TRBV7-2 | TGTGCCAGCAGCTTAGCCGGGACTCCCTTGGGTGGGGAGCTGTTTTTT | CASSLAGTPLGGELFF
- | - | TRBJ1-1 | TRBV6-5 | TGTGCCAGCATCCGAAGGGGAAGCACTGAAGCTTTCTTT | CASIRRGSTEAFF
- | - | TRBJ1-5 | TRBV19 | TGTGCCAGTAGTATAGTCTCAGGGGCTGGGAATCAGCCCCAGCATTTT | CASSIVSGAGNQPQHF